These 15 T cell receptor beta chains were all obtained from the same sample, sequenced in a study of cytomegalovirus exposure and HLA in healthy donors. In the PCR, 60 Vbeta and 13 Jbeta primers were used. Data came from immunoSEQ multiplex PCR; TCRdb stores just in-frame clones and leaves some out. The sample includes about 86,000 clones, about 70% of them seen just once. Source material: PBMCs. Receptors were obtained from a woman aged 45-60 years in good health and CMV-seropositive.

This clone was picked up a small number of times. The chain employs TRBV6-4 and TRBJ2-3, with D tentatively TRBD2 (5 bases). CDR1 is MRHNA and CDR2 is SNTAGT in the germline V gene. Deletions cut 2 bases from V and 2 bases from J, with 14 bases between. The CDR3 has 16 amino acids. CDR3 in DNA: TGTGCCAGCAGTGACGAGGGCAGTCGCCCCACAGATACGCAGTATTTT. Amino acids: CASSDEGSRPTDTQYF.

This chain uses TRBV10-3 with TRBJ2-5; weak D call: TRBD1 (6 bases). Germline-derived CDR1 and CDR2 are ENHRY and SYGVKD. Trimming stripped 5 bases from V and 5 bases from J, with 18 bases between. This CDR3 spans 15 amino acids. The CDR3 sequence is CAISTGGGSGETQYF. CDR3 DNA: TGTGCCATCAGTACTGGGGGCGGGTCCGGGGAGACCCAGTACTTC.

This clone was counted at least ten times. Other DNA sequences within the sample encode an identical CDR3. The DNA for the CDR3 is TGCGCCAGCAGCGGAACCGGGACAGGGGCCGAGCAGTACTTC. Its translation: CASSGTGTGAEQYF. The chain recombines TRBV5-1 with TRBJ2-7; 10 bases line up with TRBD1. CDR1 is SGHRS, CDR2 YFSETQ, per germline. Trimming at V came to 4 bases and at J to 6 bases, leaving 7 bases not matched to a gene. This CDR3 spans 14 amino acids.

J is TRBJ2-2 and V is TRBV7-9, with TRBD2 identical over 11 bases. CDR1 is SEHNR, CDR2 FQNEAQ, per germline (reference sequence). Germline trimming cut 5 bases from V and 5 bases from J; bases unmatched to any gene: 13. The CDR3 contains 18 residues. CDR3 nucleotide sequence: TGTGCCAGCAGCCCAGGACTAGCGGGCCACATCGGGACCGGGGAGCTGTTTTTT. It encodes CASSPGLAGHIGTGELFF.

The genes are TRBV30 and TRBJ1-5; TRBD1 agrees at 7 bases. CDR1 and CDR2 (germline): GTSNPN, SVGIG (reference sequence). This CDR3 is 16 amino acids long. Trimming cost V 1 base and J 5 bases; bases outside gene matches: 11. DNA of the CDR3: TGTGCCTGGAGTGGAGCCGGGACAGTGGGAGATCAGCCCCAGCATTTT. Encoded protein: CAWSGAGTVGDQPQHF.

The rearrangement links TRBV18 to TRBJ2-7; 9 bases are a match to TRBD1. This CDR3 contains 12 residues. J was trimmed by 6 bases and V by 8 bases; bases with no gene match: 5. Germline lookup yields CDR1 KGHSH and CDR2 LQKENI. This chain's CDR3 is CASPGTGTEQYF. CDR3 nucleotides: TGTGCCAGCCCCGGGACAGGGACCGAGCAGTACTTC.

This sequence joins TRBV7-9 and TRBJ1-1, with 12 bases aligning to TRBD1. The CDR3 runs to 17 residues. V lost 5 bases to trimming and J lost 4 bases; unmatched junction nucleotides: 11. Germline V gives CDR1 SEHNR, CDR2 FQNEAQ (reference sequence). CDR3 amino acids: CASSPRGQGAYGTEAFF. CDR3 sequence (DNA): TGTGCCAGCAGCCCTCGGGGACAGGGGGCGTACGGCACTGAAGCTTTCTTT.

This clone has a single count. V and J are TRBV6-1 and TRBJ2-3, with 9 bases that match TRBD1. Per the germline V gene, CDR1 is MNHNS and CDR2 is SASEGT. CDR3 length equals 14 residues. Trimming removed 5 bases from V and 7 bases from J; junction bases left unmatched: 7. This CDR3 reads CASSRDRVLNTQYF. The CDR3 DNA reads TGTGCCAGCAGTCGGGACAGGGTCTTGAATACGCAGTATTTT.

The genes are TRBV4-2 and TRBJ2-1, with TRBD2 matching 10 bases. Germline loops: CDR1 LGHNA, CDR2 YNFKEQ. The CDR3 runs to 17 residues. The junction had 10 bases not matched to a gene; V was cut back by 0 bases and J by 8 bases. Written as DNA, the CDR3 is TGTGCCAGCAGCCAAGATCGGCCTAGCGGGAGTTCAGATGAGCAGTTCTTC. Its protein product is CASSQDRPSGSSDEQFF.

The V gene is TRBV6-5, the J gene TRBJ1-1; D is ambiguous. This CDR3 is built from 14 residues. From germline, CDR1 is MNHEY and CDR2 SVGAGI. Trimming pared 6 bases from V and 1 base from J, leaving 12 bases between. The CDR3 DNA is TGTGCCAGCAGAGGGATTGGGAGGAACACTGAAGCTTTCTTT. It translates to CASRGIGRNTEAFF.

This chain links TRBV7-2 with TRBJ2-1; 8 positions agree with TRBD2. CDR1 is SGHTA and CDR2 is FQGNSA in the germline V gene. The CDR3 is 14 residues long. V lost 3 bases and J lost 8; bases outside the gene matches: 6. The CDR3 DNA reads as TGTGCCAGCAGCTTTGCTAGCGGGTTCGATGAGCAGTTCTTC. Its translation: CASSFASGFDEQFF. The full variable domain, rest sourced from reference TRBV7-2 and TRBJ2-1, is GAGVSQSPSNKVTEKGKDVELRCDPISGHTALYWYRQSLGQGLEFLIYFQGNSAPDKSGLPSDRFSAERTGGSVSTLTIQRTQQEDSAVYLCASSFASGFDEQFFGPGTRLTVL.

V usage is TRBV27 and J usage is TRBJ2-7, with TRBD1 matching over 7 bases. V shed 6 bases and J 2 bases; nucleotides not matched to a gene: 7. This CDR3 region has 14 residues. Germline V gives CDR1 MNHEY, CDR2 SMNVEV (reference sequence). This CDR3 reads CASRRGQATYEQYF. The CDR3, as DNA: TGTGCCAGCAGACGCGGACAGGCAACCTACGAGCAGTACTTC.

V and J are TRBV7-3 and TRBJ1-1; D is uncertain. The germline gives CDR1 SGHTA, CDR2 FQGTGA. The CDR3 runs 13 residues. V lost 7 bases to trimming and J lost 4 bases, with 13 bases between them. Written as DNA, the CDR3 is TGTGCCAGCACCTCTCCGGGGAGCACTGAAGCTTTCTTT. Translated: CASTSPGSTEAFF.

This rearrangement joins TRBV30 to TRBJ1-2, with D maybe TRBD1 (5 bases). V dropped 0 bases and J dropped 8 bases, with 13 bases sitting between them. Germline-derived CDR1 and CDR2 are GTSNPN and SVGIG (reference sequence). This CDR3 region has 13 residues. CDR3 protein: CAWSVLQGSGYTF. CDR3 bases: TGTGCCTGGAGTGTACTTCAGGGAAGCGGCTACACCTTC. Drawing the rest from reference TRBV30 and TRBJ1-2, the complete variable domain is SQTIHQWPATLVQPVGSPLSLECTVEGTSNPNLYWYRQAAGRGLQLLFYSVGIGQISSEVPQNLSASRPQDRQFILSSKKLLLSDSGFYLCAWSVLQGSGYTFGSGTRLTVV.

The gene calls are TRBV2 and TRBJ1-5, with D possibly matching TRBD1 (5 bases). V was trimmed by 6 bases and J by 4 bases, leaving 13 bases between them. The CDR3 is 14 amino acids. The germline CDR1 and CDR2 sequences are SNHLY and FYNNEI. This CDR3 is CASSPDSVNQPQHF. The DNA for the CDR3 is TGTGCCAGCAGCCCAGACAGTGTAAATCAGCCCCAGCATTTT.